The TCR beta chain described here comes from a study of blood T cells in healthy people across ages. A few counts support this clonotype. This CDR3 is 13 amino acids long. A second PCR, run for about 7 to 12 cycles, used a sample-barcoded 5' primer plus a J-beta primer mix. Using its own MiXCR run on the 5' RACE reads, TCRdb lists one record per CDR3 protein. Seen here are about 1 million distinct CDR3 sequences, more than 40% observed once, and the top ten hold approximately 20%. The clonotype originates from a woman aged 55-75 years in good health. Sequencing input: blood. The chain employs TRBV12-3 or TRBV12-4 and TRBJ2-5, with D perhaps given as TRBD1 or TRBD2 (5 bases each). The J call may be mistaken, given a closer DNA end match to TRBJ2-7. The DNA of the CDR3 is TGTGCCAGCAGGCCCATGGGGGTGGGCGAGCAGTACTTC. The encoded protein is CASRPMGVGEQYF.